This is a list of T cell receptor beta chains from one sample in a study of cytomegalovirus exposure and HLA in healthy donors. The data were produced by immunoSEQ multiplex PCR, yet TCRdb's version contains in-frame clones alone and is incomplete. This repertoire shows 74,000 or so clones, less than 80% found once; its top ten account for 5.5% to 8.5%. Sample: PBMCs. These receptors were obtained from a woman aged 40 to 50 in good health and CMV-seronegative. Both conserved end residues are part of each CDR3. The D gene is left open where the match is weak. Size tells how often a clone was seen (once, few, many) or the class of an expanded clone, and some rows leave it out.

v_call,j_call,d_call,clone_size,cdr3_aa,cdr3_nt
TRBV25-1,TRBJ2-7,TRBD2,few,CASRPRTSGLEQYF,TGTGCCAGCAGACCCAGGACTAGTGGGTTGGAGCAGTACTTC
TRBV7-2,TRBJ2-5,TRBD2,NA,CASSSRLAGDRAQYF,TGTGCCAGCAGCAGCCGACTAGCGGGAGATAGGGCCCAGTACTTC
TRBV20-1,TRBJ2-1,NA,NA,CSVTVYNEQFF,TGCAGTGTCACGGTATACAATGAGCAGTTCTTC
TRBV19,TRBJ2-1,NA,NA,CASSQGLDQFF,TGTGCCAGTAGCCAGGGACTCGATCAGTTCTTC
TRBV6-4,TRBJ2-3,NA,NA,CASSREGGTDTQYF,TGTGCCAGCAGTCGAGAGGGCGGCACAGATACGCAGTATTTT
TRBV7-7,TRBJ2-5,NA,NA,CASGHGETQYF,TGTGCCAGCGGCCATGGTGAGACCCAGTACTTC
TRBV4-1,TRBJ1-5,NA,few,CASSQVIGPGNQPQHF,TGCGCCAGCAGCCAAGTTATTGGGCCGGGCAATCAGCCCCAGCATTTT
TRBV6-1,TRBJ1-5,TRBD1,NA,CASSEGQGTQPQHF,TGTGCCAGCAGTGAGGGACAGGGAACCCAGCCCCAGCATTTT
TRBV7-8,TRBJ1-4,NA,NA,CASSFHWLEKLFF,TGTGCCAGCAGCTTCCATTGGCTGGAAAAACTGTTTTTT
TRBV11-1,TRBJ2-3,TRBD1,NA,CASGDSTDTQYF,TGTGCCAGCGGGGACAGTACAGATACGCAGTATTTT
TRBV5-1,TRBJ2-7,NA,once,CASSLRSAGTTYEQYF,TGCGCCAGCAGCCTGCGGTCCGCGGGAACCACCTACGAGCAGTACTTC
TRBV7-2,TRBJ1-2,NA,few,CASSPPDGYGYTF,TGTGCCAGCAGCCCCCCCGACGGGTATGGCTACACCTTC
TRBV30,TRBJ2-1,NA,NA,CAWSQNRDNEQFF,TGTGCCTGGAGTCAAAACAGGGACAATGAGCAGTTCTTC
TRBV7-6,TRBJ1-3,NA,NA,CASSLDSGRLSGNTIYF,TGTGCCAGCAGCTTAGATTCGGGAAGGCTCTCTGGAAACACCATATATTTT
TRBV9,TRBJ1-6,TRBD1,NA,CASSSRQGSPNSPLHF,TGTGCCAGCAGCTCCCGACAGGGTTCCCCTAATTCACCCCTCCACTTT
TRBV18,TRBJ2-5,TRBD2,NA,CASSSSLAGQETQYF,TGTGCCAGCTCATCTTCCCTAGCGGGGCAAGAGACCCAGTACTTC
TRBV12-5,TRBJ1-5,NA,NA,CASGFTPGGGPQPQHF,TGTGCTAGTGGTTTTACCCCCGGGGGGGGACCTCAGCCCCAGCATTTT
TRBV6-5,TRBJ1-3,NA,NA,CASSRGQLAGNTIYF,TGTGCCAGCAGTCGGGGACAATTAGCTGGAAACACCATATATTTT
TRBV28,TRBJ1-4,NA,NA,CASSFRTPRGGVGEKLFF,TGTGCCAGCAGCTTTAGAACCCCCCGCGGGGGTGTAGGTGAAAAACTGTTTTTT
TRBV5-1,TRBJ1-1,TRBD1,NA,CASSLAGTANTEAFF,TGCGCCAGCAGCTTGGCCGGGACAGCGAACACTGAAGCTTTCTTT
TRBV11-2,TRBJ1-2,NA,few,CASSSLRAISYGYTF,TGTGCCAGCAGCTCCTTACGAGCTATTTCCTATGGCTACACCTTC
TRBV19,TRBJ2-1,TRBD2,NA,CASGRTSGGGNNEQFF,TGTGCCAGTGGGCGGACTAGCGGGGGGGGTAACAATGAGCAGTTCTTC
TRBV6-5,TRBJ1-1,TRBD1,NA,CASQDRPNTEAFF,TGTGCCAGCCAGGACAGGCCGAACACTGAAGCTTTCTTT
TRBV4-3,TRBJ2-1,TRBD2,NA,CASSRDLAAYNEQFF,TGCGCCAGCAGCCGAGACCTAGCGGCCTACAATGAGCAGTTCTTC
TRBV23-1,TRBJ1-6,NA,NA,CASTQDRRGNYNSPLHF,TGCGCCAGCACCCAGGATCGCCGGGGTAACTATAATTCACCCCTCCACTTT
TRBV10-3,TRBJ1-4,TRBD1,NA,CAIREEQGANEKLFF,TGTGCCATCAGGGAGGAACAGGGGGCTAATGAAAAACTGTTTTTT
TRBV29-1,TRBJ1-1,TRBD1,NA,CSVEGQGNTEAFF,TGCAGCGTTGAAGGACAGGGGAACACTGAAGCTTTCTTT
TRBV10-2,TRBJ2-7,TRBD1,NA,CASKRQGNYEQYF,TGCGCCAGCAAGAGACAGGGAAATTACGAGCAGTACTTC
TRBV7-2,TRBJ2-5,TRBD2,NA,CASSLGLAGETQYF,TGTGCCAGCAGCCTCGGACTAGCTGGGGAGACCCAGTACTTC
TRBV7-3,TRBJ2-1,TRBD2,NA,CASSQTSGGYNEQFF,TGTGCCAGCAGCCAGACTAGCGGGGGCTACAATGAGCAGTTCTTC
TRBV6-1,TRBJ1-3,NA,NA,CASRHTGTGNTIYF,TGTGCCAGCAGGCATACAGGGACCGGAAACACCATATATTTT
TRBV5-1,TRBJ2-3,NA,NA,CASSLGQRSFTDTQYF,TGCGCCAGCAGCTTGGGACAGCGCAGCTTCACAGATACGCAGTATTTT
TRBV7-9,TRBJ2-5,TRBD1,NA,CASSLGFRGPSGETQYF,TGTGCCAGCAGCTTAGGGTTCAGGGGGCCCTCGGGAGAGACCCAGTACTTC
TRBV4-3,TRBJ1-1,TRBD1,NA,CASSQDSTGANTEAFF,TGCGCCAGCAGCCAAGATAGTACAGGGGCGAACACTGAAGCTTTCTTT
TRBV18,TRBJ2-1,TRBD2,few,CASSPRDAGGFVFNEQFF,TGTGCCAGCTCACCACGGGATGCGGGAGGATTTGTTTTCAATGAGCAGTTCTTC
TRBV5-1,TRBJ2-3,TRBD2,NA,CASSPISGRPSTDTQYF,TGCGCCAGCAGCCCTATTAGCGGGAGACCTAGCACAGATACGCAGTATTTT
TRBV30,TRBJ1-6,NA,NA,CAWVLETGYNSPLHF,TGTGCCTGGGTCCTTGAGACAGGATATAATTCACCCCTCCACTTT
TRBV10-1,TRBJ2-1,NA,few,CASSESTGRDEQFF,TGCGCCAGCAGTGAGTCGACAGGCCGGGATGAGCAGTTCTTC
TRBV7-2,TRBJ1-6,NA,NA,CASSWTVVNSPLHF,TGTGCCAGCAGTTGGACAGTTGTTAATTCACCCCTCCACTTT
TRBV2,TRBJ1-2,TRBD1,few,CASLGETGRGGYTF,TGTGCCAGCTTGGGTGAGACAGGGAGAGGTGGCTACACCTTC
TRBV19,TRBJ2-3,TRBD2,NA,CASAPPREFTDTQYF,TGTGCCAGTGCCCCCCCGCGGGAGTTCACAGATACGCAGTATTTT
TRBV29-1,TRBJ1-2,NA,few,CSVAGVDGYTF,TGCAGCGTTGCAGGGGTGGATGGCTACACCTTC
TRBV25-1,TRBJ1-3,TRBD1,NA,CASSDSSLSGQRNTIYF,TGTGCCAGCAGTGATTCATCTTTGTCGGGACAGAGAAACACCATATATTTT
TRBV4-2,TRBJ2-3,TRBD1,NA,CASSRQGSSSTDTQYF,TGTGCCAGCAGCCGACAGGGCTCATCTAGCACAGATACGCAGTATTTT
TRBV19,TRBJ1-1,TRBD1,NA,CASSTGQLNTEAFF,TGTGCCAGTAGCACGGGACAGTTGAACACTGAAGCTTTCTTT
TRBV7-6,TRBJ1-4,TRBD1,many,CASSAGQGINEKLFF,TGTGCCAGCAGCGCCGGACAGGGAATTAATGAAAAACTGTTTTTT
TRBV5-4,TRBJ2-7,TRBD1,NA,CASSLGGTGVSYEQYF,TGTGCCAGCAGCTTAGGGGGGACAGGGGTTTCGTACGAGCAGTACTTC
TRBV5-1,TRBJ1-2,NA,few,CASSLGSALGRSADRYTF,TGCGCCAGCAGCTTGGGGTCTGCTTTAGGCAGGTCGGCTGACCGATACACCTTC
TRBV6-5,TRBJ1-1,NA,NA,CASSSQGNTEAFF,TGTGCCAGCAGTTCACAGGGGAACACTGAAGCTTTCTTT
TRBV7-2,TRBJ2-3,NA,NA,CASSSPQGGFTDTQYF,TGTGCCAGCAGCTCCCCCCAGGGGGGATTCACAGATACGCAGTATTTT
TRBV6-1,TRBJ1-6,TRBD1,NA,CASIPGTDNSPLHF,TGTGCCAGCATCCCCGGGACAGATAATTCACCCCTCCACTTT
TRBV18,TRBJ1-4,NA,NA,CASSPRGNEKLFF,TGTGCCAGCTCACCGAGGGGGAATGAAAAACTGTTTTTT